What follows is one T cell receptor beta chain and its context. Data came from immunoSEQ multiplex PCR; TCRdb stores just in-frame clones and leaves some out. This repertoire shows hundreds of thousands of clones, about 89% found once; its top ten account for 2.3%. The sample originates from a study of blood T cell repertoires in COVID-19. Study at large: The cDNA or gDNA used as material had been derived from T cells, B-cell-depleted T cells, or PBMCs.

Germline V gene lookup returns CDR1 SGHRS and CDR2 YFSETQ. This CDR3 contains 15 residues. Trimming shortened V by 3 bases and J by 5 bases, and 14 bases separated the two germline ends. The sequence came from a woman aged 55-70 years with COVID-19, enrolled during active disease. V is TRBV5-1 and J is TRBJ1-4, with a possible D match to TRBD1 (5 bases). The sequencing input was peripheral blood. CDR3 nucleotides: TGCGCCAGCAGCTGGCTTAGGGGCGTAAATGAAAAACTGTTTTTT. Translated: CASSWLRGVNEKLFF.